This T cell receptor (beta chain) appears in the sequencing data of a study of blood T cell repertoires in COVID-19. Study summary: Sites across the United States, Italy and Spain contributed samples from acute and convalescent COVID-19.

Per the study methods: Estimated nucleated cell counts came from reference gene primer amplification. The data were produced by immunoSEQ multiplex PCR, yet TCRdb's version contains in-frame clones alone and is incomplete. V and J calls and clone size are copied from that table; D and trimming were computed from the DNA. The profile covers fewer than 300,000 clones, with about 86% appearing a single time and approximately 15% taken by the ten largest. CDR1 and CDR2 from the germline V gene are SGHRS and YFSETQ. This CDR3 spans 16 amino acids. The V end lost 0 bases, the J end lost 8 bases, and 15 bases lay between the germline ends.

This chain joins TRBV5-1 and TRBJ1-6, with D perhaps TRBD1 (5 bases). Material for sequencing was peripheral blood. The TCR was taken from a person between 65 and 80 years old with COVID-19, enrolled during active disease. The CDR3 here is CASSLGKPTGDSPLHF. The CDR3 region has the DNA TGCGCCAGCAGCTTGGGCAAACCCACGGGGGATTCACCCCTCCACTTT.